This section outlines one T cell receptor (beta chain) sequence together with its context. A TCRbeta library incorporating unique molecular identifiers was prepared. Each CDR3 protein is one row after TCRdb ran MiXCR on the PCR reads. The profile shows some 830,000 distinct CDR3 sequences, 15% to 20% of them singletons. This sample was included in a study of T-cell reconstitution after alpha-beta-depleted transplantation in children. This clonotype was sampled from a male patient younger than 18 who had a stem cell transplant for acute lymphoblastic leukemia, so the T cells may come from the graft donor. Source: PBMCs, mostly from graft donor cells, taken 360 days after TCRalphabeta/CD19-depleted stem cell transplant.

CDR3 in amino acids: CASSLEGDSLLYEQYF. DNA of the CDR3: TGTGCCAGCAGCTTAGAAGGGGACTCCCTACTCTACGAGCAGTACTTC. This chain links TRBV7-2 with TRBJ2-7; D possibly corresponds to TRBD2 (6 bases). Germline CDR1 and CDR2: SGHTA and FQGNSA. The CDR3 loop spans 16 amino acids. V was pared by 1 base and J by 3 bases, with 16 bases between.